Sequencing of this T cell receptor beta chain was carried out in a study of blood T cell repertoires in COVID-19. Overall study: COVID-19 samples, acute and convalescent, were from the United States, Italy and Spain.

This clone turned up a few times. Libraries were prepared by immunoSEQ multiplex PCR; TCRdb keeps only in-frame clonotypes and omits some of them. The sample records tens of thousands of clones, under 85% being singletons. The source material was peripheral blood. This TCR came from a woman over 75 with acute or convalescent COVID-19.

CDR3: CASSPPGGYSNQPQHF. The DNA of the CDR3 is TGTGCCAGCTCCCCACCGGGGGGTTATAGCAATCAGCCCCAGCATTTT. The V gene is TRBV6-6, the J gene TRBJ1-5; a weak D match, TRBD1 (5 bases). The CDR3 length is 16 residues. V lost 8 bases to trimming and J lost 0 bases, with 17 bases between them. Germline V gene sequence: CDR1 MNHNY, CDR2 SVGAGI (reference sequence).